The 9 T cell receptor beta chains given below trace back to one sample, sequenced in a study of blood T cell repertoires in COVID-19 (dated by TCRdb to the early 2020s). The library was built by means of the immunoSEQ multiplex PCR assay. TCRdb's version of the immuneACCESS table is confined to in-frame rearrangements and falls short of the full clone set. An unresolved V gene accounts for under half of the shortfall where checked; the remainder is of unknown origin. The sample table lists some 370,000 clones, roughly nine tenths of them with a count of one. Around 1.2% of the sample is held by the ten biggest clonotypes. Sequenced material: peripheral blood. The receptor source for this set is a man aged 40-50 years with acute or convalescent COVID-19.

The chain couples TRBV19 to TRBJ2-5; D might be TRBD2 (5 bases). Trimming removed 8 bases from V and 4 bases from J, with 14 bases in between. CDR1 and CDR2 (germline): LNHDA, SQIVND (reference sequence). This CDR3 is 13 amino acids long. CDR3 loop: CASGTTRGETQYF. The CDR3 nucleotides are TGTGCCAGTGGAACTACCCGGGGAGAGACCCAGTACTTC.

A few counts support this clone. This chain connects TRBV19 to TRBJ1-1, with 7 bases that match TRBD1. Germline V CDR1 and CDR2: LNHDA, SQIVND (reference sequence). The CDR3 contains 16 residues. The J segment lost 0 bases and the V segment lost 6 bases, leaving 10 bases of the junction unmatched. This chain's CDR3 is CASRRDGTALNTEAFF. The CDR3 nucleotides are TGTGCCAGTAGGAGAGATGGGACAGCGTTGAACACTGAAGCTTTCTTT. Drawing the rest from reference TRBV19 and TRBJ1-1, the complete variable domain is DGGITQSPKYLFRKEGQNVTLSCEQNLNHDAMYWYRQDPGQGLRLIYYSQIVNDFQKGDIAEGYSVSREKKESFPLTVTSAQKNPTAFYLCASRRDGTALNTEAFFGQGTRLTVV.

V usage is TRBV11-2 and J usage is TRBJ2-1, with D possibly matching TRBD1 (6 bases). Per the germline V gene, CDR1 is SGHAT and CDR2 is FQNNGV. The CDR3 sequence is 15 residues long. Trimming pared 2 bases from V and 10 bases from J, leaving 18 bases between. The CDR3 loop reads CASSLSPGAPREQFF. CDR3 DNA sequence: TGTGCCAGCAGCTTATCCCCAGGGGCCCCGCGGGAGCAGTTCTTC.

This clone is a singleton in its sample. The V gene is TRBV19, the J gene TRBJ1-1, with D perhaps matching TRBD1 (5 bases). Per the germline V gene, CDR1 is LNHDA and CDR2 is SQIVND (reference sequence). The CDR3 length is 15 residues. Trimming took off 3 bases at V and 6 bases at J, with 17 bases between the two ends. The CDR3 coding sequence is TGTGCCAGTAGTATCCCGGGGGGGATTGATGCTGAAGCTTTCTTT. It codes for CASSIPGGIDAEAFF.

The rearrangement uses TRBV5-6 and TRBJ1-1; possibly TRBD1 for D (5 bases). There are 13 residues in the CDR3. CDR1 is SGHDT, CDR2 YYEEEE, per germline. Trimming pared 0 bases from V and 10 bases from J, leaving 13 bases between. CDR3 in DNA: TGTGCCAGCAGCTTGGTGGTCGCGGGGGGAGCTTTCTTT. Translated, it gives CASSLVVAGGAFF.

The chain recombines TRBV6-6 with TRBJ2-7; the D gene is possibly TRBD2 (6 bases). Germline V gene data show CDR1 as MNHNY and CDR2 as SVGAGI (reference sequence). This CDR3 comprises 14 residues. V lost 8 bases, J lost 2 bases, and 16 bases lay in between. The CDR3 DNA reads as TGTGCCAGCCTTCCCGGGACTGAGACCTACGAGCAGTACTTC. It translates to CASLPGTETYEQYF.

The J gene is TRBJ1-5, the V gene TRBV5-1; TRBD1 is a possible D gene (6 bases). V lost 1 base and J lost 6, with 11 bases in between. Germline loops: CDR1 SGHRS, CDR2 YFSETQ. The CDR3 length is 14 residues. CDR3 in amino acids: CASSLWGPGQPQHF. Here the CDR3 DNA reads TGCGCCAGCAGCTTGTGGGGGCCGGGTCAGCCCCAGCATTTT.

This clone is a singleton in its sample. This chain links TRBV7-6 with TRBJ1-2; 7 nucleotides line up with TRBD1. The germline CDR1 and CDR2 sequences are SGHVS and FNYEAQ. The V gene end was trimmed by 3 bases and the J gene end by 2 bases; junction bases not matched to a gene: 21. The CDR3 sequence is 20 residues long. CDR3 in DNA: TGTGCCAGCAGCTTTATGCACCAAGGACGCGGGACAGAAAAAAACTATGGCTACACCTTC. It yields the protein CASSFMHQGRGTEKNYGYTF. The entire variable domain, with the rest obtained from reference TRBV7-6 and TRBJ1-2, is as follows: GAGVSQSPRYKVTKRGQDVALRCDPISGHVSLYWYRQALGQGPEFLTYFNYEAQQDKSGLPNDRFSAERPEGSISTLTIQRTEQRDSAMYRCASSFMHQGRGTEKNYGYTFGSGTRLTVV.

The chain recombines TRBV19 with TRBJ2-7, with a weak D call TRBD2 (5 bases). The length of the CDR3 is 14 residues. The germline V and J ends were trimmed by 6 bases and 1 base, with 13 bases remaining between them. The germline CDR1 and CDR2 sequences are LNHDA and SQIVND (reference sequence). This CDR3 reads CASSLSRESYEQYF. For the CDR3, the DNA is TGTGCCAGTAGCCTATCACGGGAATCCTACGAGCAGTACTTC.